In its sample, the clone carrying this T cell receptor beta chain was seen once. The antigen remains undetermined. This sample was included in a study of beta chain features in type 1 diabetes. Study-level findings and limits: Within each of all four CD4+ subsets, Type 1 diabetes patients had TCRB CDR3s that were moderately but significantly shorter. Insertion counts at VDJ junctions were lower in type 1 diabetes patients, who also showed more deletions there.

The germline gives CDR1 MNHEY, CDR2 SMNVEV (reference sequence). V lost 1 base to trimming and J lost 0 bases, with 10 bases between them. The CDR3 loop spans 16 amino acids. Expressed TCRB transcripts got sequenced, as all isolated RNA was reverse transcribed. Sequencing of naive, central memory and regulatory T cell samples gave an average of roughly 3.5 million reads. Sequencing was performed with immunoSEQ multiplex PCR; in TCRdb, only in-frame clones are kept and a portion is missing. The sample carries approximately 60,000 clones, 52% recorded once. This TCR was recovered from a woman in her 40s with type 1 diabetes. What was sequenced was Tregs from blood. V and J are TRBV27 and TRBJ1-3; D is ambiguous. CDR3 sequence reads: CASSLLPYGSGNTIYF. The CDR3 coding sequence is TGTGCCAGCAGTTTATTGCCCTATGGCTCTGGAAACACCATATATTTT.